A selection of T cell receptor beta chains follows, all from one sample in a study of shared clonotypes between healthy human individuals. Sequencing was performed with immunoSEQ multiplex PCR; in TCRdb, only in-frame clones are kept and a portion is missing. Of 1.5 million to 2.5 million clones in the sample, less than 95% were seen once. Sequenced input: naive CD8+ T cells sorted from blood. Source of these receptors: a young man in good health. CDR3s include the opening cysteine and the closing phenylalanine or tryptophan. The D gene is left open where the match is weak. Part of the rows lack a size; the others show once, few, many or a class for expanded clones.

NA	NA	TRBV4-1	TRBJ2-2	CASSQEMKELFF	TGCGCCAGCAGCCAAGAAATGAAGGAGCTGTTTTTT
TRBD2	NA	TRBV6-1	TRBJ2-2	CASSEPIERENTGELFF	TGTGCCAGCAGTGAACCGATCGAGCGGGAGAACACCGGGGAGCTGTTTTTT
TRBD1	few	TRBV19	TRBJ1-2	CASSIPWGTGDYGYTF	TGTGCCAGTAGTATACCGTGGGGGACAGGGGACTATGGCTACACCTTC
TRBD1	few	TRBV9	TRBJ2-2	CASSVATRGPTGELFF	TGTGCCAGCAGCGTAGCTACCAGGGGGCCTACCGGGGAGCTGTTTTTT
TRBD1	NA	TRBV5-4	TRBJ2-6	CASSDGTVNVLTF	TGTGCCAGCAGCGATGGGACAGTCAACGTCCTGACTTTC
TRBD2	NA	TRBV19	TRBJ2-7	CASSPGGYEQYF	TGTGCCAGTAGTCCGGGGGGATACGAGCAGTACTTC
TRBD1	NA	TRBV7-9	TRBJ2-5	CASSFPGQGIGETQYF	TGTGCCAGCAGCTTTCCGGGACAGGGAATAGGAGAGACCCAGTACTTC
NA	NA	TRBV27	TRBJ1-2	CASSAIGTNYGYTF	TGTGCCAGCAGTGCAATCGGGACGAATTATGGCTACACCTTC
NA	NA	TRBV30	TRBJ1-2	CAWSEGVTGYTF	TGTGCCTGGAGCGAGGGGGTAACCGGCTACACCTTC
TRBD1	NA	TRBV11-2	TRBJ2-7	CASNQDREGRNEQYF	TGTGCCAGCAACCAGGACAGGGAAGGGAGGAACGAGCAGTACTTC
TRBD1	NA	TRBV4-1	TRBJ2-7	CASSQGQGRDEQYF	TGCGCCAGCAGCCAGGGACAGGGGCGCGACGAGCAGTACTTC
TRBD1	NA	TRBV7-8	TRBJ2-3	CASRHNKLLTGGGSTDTQYF	TGTGCCAGCAGGCATAACAAACTACTAACAGGGGGTGGTAGCACAGATACGCAGTATTTT
NA	once	TRBV14	TRBJ1-1	CASSQDYVEGNTEAFF	TGTGCCAGCAGCCAAGATTATGTGGAGGGGAACACTGAAGCTTTCTTT
NA	NA	TRBV7-9	TRBJ1-3	CASSFDSSGNTIYF	TGTGCCAGCAGCTTCGACAGCTCTGGAAACACCATATATTTT
NA	NA	TRBV29-1	TRBJ2-2	CSVFKVNTGELFF	TGCAGCGTTTTCAAGGTTAACACCGGGGAGCTGTTTTTT
TRBD1	once	TRBV2	TRBJ1-6	CASSADRAESYNSPLHF	TGTGCCAGCAGTGCGGACAGGGCGGAATCCTATAATTCACCCCTCCACTTT
TRBD1	NA	TRBV4-1	TRBJ1-1	CASSSRTGQGLLNTEAFF	TGCGCCAGCAGCTCGCGCACCGGACAGGGTTTACTGAACACTGAAGCTTTCTTT
NA	NA	TRBV4-1	TRBJ2-3	CASSQAGGRADTQYF	TGCGCCAGCAGTCAAGCGGGTGGGCGGGCAGATACGCAGTATTTT
TRBD2	NA	TRBV6-6	TRBJ2-7	CASSLASGALYEQYF	TGTGCCAGCAGTTTAGCTAGCGGAGCTTTATACGAGCAGTACTTC
TRBD2	NA	TRBV9	TRBJ2-7	CASSEGTLAGDYEQYF	TGTGCCAGCAGCGAAGGGACACTAGCGGGAGACTACGAGCAGTACTTC
TRBD1	NA	TRBV9	TRBJ2-1	CASSVEGQGVDEQFF	TGTGCCAGCAGCGTAGAGGGACAGGGGGTCGATGAGCAGTTCTTC
NA	NA	TRBV11-2	TRBJ2-7	CASTAPGTASYEQYF	TGTGCCAGCACCGCCCCGGGGACGGCATCCTACGAGCAGTACTTC
TRBD1	NA	TRBV4-3	TRBJ1-4	CASSQLTGAETNEKLFF	TGCGCCAGCAGCCAATTAACAGGGGCGGAAACTAATGAAAAACTGTTTTTT
NA	NA	TRBV4-2	TRBJ2-7	CASSQETGRGLAHYEQYF	TGTGCCAGCAGCCAAGAAACGGGGCGAGGGCTCGCCCACTACGAGCAGTACTTC
TRBD2	NA	TRBV13	TRBJ2-5	CASELAGDQETQYF	TGTGCCAGCGAGCTAGCGGGAGACCAGGAGACCCAGTACTTC
NA	once	TRBV30	TRBJ1-1	CAWSPNMNTEAFF	TGTGCCTGGAGTCCCAATATGAACACTGAAGCTTTCTTT
NA	NA	TRBV27	TRBJ2-4	CASSLSRGGNIQYF	TGTGCCAGCAGTTTATCCAGGGGAGGGAACATTCAGTACTTC
NA	NA	TRBV29-1	TRBJ2-1	CSTRTGFPHNEQFF	TGCAGCACCCGGACTGGCTTCCCTCACAATGAGCAGTTCTTC
NA	NA	TRBV6-1	TRBJ2-7	CASSEIGTTYEQYF	TGTGCCAGCAGTGAAATAGGCACGACCTACGAGCAGTACTTC
NA	few	TRBV19	TRBJ2-6	CASSLTGANVLTF	TGTGCCAGTAGCCTGACTGGGGCCAACGTCCTGACTTTC
NA	NA	TRBV4-2	TRBJ1-2	CASSQERGVDGYTF	TGTGCCAGCAGCCAGGAGCGGGGGGTGGATGGCTACACCTTC
TRBD1	NA	TRBV18	TRBJ2-4	CASSQGQGLAKNIQYF	TGTGCCAGCTCACAGGGACAGGGATTAGCCAAAAACATTCAGTACTTC
NA	NA	TRBV6-6	TRBJ2-2	CAAVAPNTGELFF	TGTGCCGCGGTAGCGCCGAACACCGGGGAGCTGTTTTTT
TRBD2	few	TRBV19	TRBJ2-7	CASSPGTSGYEQYF	TGTGCCAGTAGCCCCGGGACTAGCGGCTACGAGCAGTACTTC
TRBD2	NA	TRBV4-2	TRBJ2-3	CASSPRASGGAADTQYF	TGTGCCAGCAGCCCAAGGGCTAGCGGGGGGGCAGCAGATACGCAGTATTTT
TRBD2	NA	TRBV9	TRBJ2-7	CASSVGLAGDREQYF	TGTGCCAGCAGCGTAGGACTAGCGGGAGATCGGGAGCAGTACTTC
TRBD1	NA	TRBV19	TRBJ1-5	CASSIREQGGANQPQHF	TGTGCCAGTAGTATACGAGAACAGGGGGGCGCCAATCAGCCCCAGCATTTT
NA	NA	TRBV10-3	TRBJ1-2	CAISEAFDTGVYGYTF	TGTGCCATCAGTGAGGCTTTCGACACGGGGGTCTATGGCTACACCTTC
NA	NA	TRBV9	TRBJ1-1	CASGQFMNTEAFF	TGTGCCAGCGGACAGTTTATGAACACTGAAGCTTTCTTT
NA	NA	TRBV4-1	TRBJ2-5	CASSSGTPTTETQYF	TGCGCCAGCAGCTCAGGGACTCCGACCACGGAGACCCAGTACTTC
TRBD2	NA	TRBV9	TRBJ2-3	CASSVAPLQTSGSTDTQYF	TGTGCCAGCAGCGTAGCCCCCCTACAGACTAGCGGCAGCACAGATACGCAGTATTTT
NA	once	TRBV4-3	TRBJ2-1	CASSPRGDNEQFF	TGCGCCAGCAGCCCCCGAGGGGACAATGAGCAGTTCTTC
NA	NA	TRBV5-6	TRBJ2-6	CASIELPDYISGANVLTF	TGTGCCAGCATCGAGCTCCCGGACTATATCTCTGGGGCCAACGTCCTGACTTTC
NA	NA	TRBV9	TRBJ2-1	CASSPGPREQFF	TGTGCCAGCAGCCCTGGGCCAAGGGAGCAGTTCTTC
NA	NA	TRBV9	TRBJ2-2	CASSAEGEGPGELFF	TGTGCCAGCAGCGCCGAGGGTGAGGGGCCCGGGGAGCTGTTTTTT
NA	NA	TRBV4-3	TRBJ1-2	CASSQSQWSVENYGYTF	TGCGCCAGCAGCCAGTCACAGTGGAGCGTTGAGAACTATGGCTACACCTTC
NA	NA	TRBV30	TRBJ1-4	CAWSDDSLKLFF	TGTGCCTGGAGTGATGACAGTTTAAAACTGTTTTTT
NA	NA	TRBV9	TRBJ2-5	CASSVGGAPQETQYF	TGTGCCAGCAGCGTAGGCGGGGCCCCCCAAGAGACCCAGTACTTC
TRBD1	once	TRBV29-1	TRBJ1-2	CSVTSTGGYGYTF	TGCAGCGTCACCAGCACAGGGGGCTATGGCTACACCTTC
TRBD1	NA	TRBV5-1	TRBJ1-1	CASSDRGHTEAFF	TGCGCCAGCAGCGACAGGGGGCACACTGAAGCTTTCTTT
TRBD2	NA	TRBV6-5	TRBJ2-5	CASSLGLAGPQETQYF	TGTGCCAGCAGTTTGGGACTAGCGGGGCCCCAAGAGACCCAGTACTTC
NA	NA	TRBV5-1	TRBJ1-6	CASSLELQSYNSPLHF	TGCGCCAGCAGCTTGGAACTTCAATCCTATAATTCACCCCTCCACTTT
NA	NA	TRBV4-3	TRBJ2-7	CASSQAYSPGYEQYF	TGCGCCAGCAGCCAAGCGTACAGCCCCGGTTACGAGCAGTACTTC
TRBD2	once	TRBV7-3	TRBJ2-2	CASSPGASGAVPNTGELFF	TGTGCCAGCAGCCCTGGGGCTAGCGGGGCCGTCCCGAACACCGGGGAGCTGTTTTTT
NA	NA	TRBV14	TRBJ2-6	CASSQESMISGANVLTF	TGTGCCAGCAGCCAAGAGTCCATGATCTCTGGGGCCAACGTCCTGACTTTC